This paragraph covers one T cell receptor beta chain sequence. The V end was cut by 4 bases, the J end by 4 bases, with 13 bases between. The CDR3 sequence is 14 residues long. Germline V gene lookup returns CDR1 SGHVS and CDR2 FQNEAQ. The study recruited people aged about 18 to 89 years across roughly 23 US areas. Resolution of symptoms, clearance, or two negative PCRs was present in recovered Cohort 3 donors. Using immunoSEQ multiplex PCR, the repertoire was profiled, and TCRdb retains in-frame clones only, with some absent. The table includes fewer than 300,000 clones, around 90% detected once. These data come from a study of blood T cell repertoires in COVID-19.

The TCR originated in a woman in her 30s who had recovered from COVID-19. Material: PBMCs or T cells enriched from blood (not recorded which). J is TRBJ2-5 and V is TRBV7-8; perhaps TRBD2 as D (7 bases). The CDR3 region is CASSSSGEGETQYF. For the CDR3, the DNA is TGTGCCAGCAGCTCGTCAGGGGAGGGAGAGACCCAGTACTTC. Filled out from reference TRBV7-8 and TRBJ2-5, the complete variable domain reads GAGVSQSPRYKVAKRGQDVALRCDPISGHVSLFWYQQALGQGPEFLTYFQNEAQLDKSGLPSDRFFAERPEGSVSTLKIQRTQQEDSAVYLCASSSSGEGETQYFGPGTRLLVL.